The rows below give T cell receptor beta chains drawn from one sample of a study of sequential checkpoint blockade in melanoma. This table comes from immunoSEQ multiplex PCR, and its TCRdb copy is limited to in-frame clones, with some not included. The sample holds some 12,000 clones, almost 80% seen once. Sequenced here: CD8+ T cells sorted from blood (inferred from file names), sampled from a patient given nivolumab and ipilimumab in sequence. The source of these receptors is a human donor with melanoma. Both conserved end residues are part of each CDR3. Fields, in order: V gene, CDR3 protein.

TRBV6-4 | CASSPQGGTGELFF
TRBV6-4 | CASSLRQSSGANVLTF
TRBV2 | CASSESVSGSNQPQHF
TRBV5-4 | CASSLASGVYEQYF
TRBV2 | CASSEAGGQGIYEQYF
TRBV6-4 | CASSAGGATGELFF
TRBV27 | CASSLQGPYEQYF
TRBV7-3 | CASSHRTGDRSTDTQYF
TRBV6-5 | CATTGGSEQYF
TRBV27 | CASSLGARTEAFF
TRBV7-9 | CVSSFAGGYPNYGYTF
TRBV6-6 | CASSNRDTSSYEQYF
TRBV7-7 | CASSLYDRGSETQYF
TRBV7-6 | CASSSGLYGANVLTF
TRBV14 | CASSQEISSSYEQYF
TRBV19 | CASASGGWEQYF
TRBV10-1 | CASSDPNSLLAGYNEQFF
TRBV29-1 | CSVVARGMNTEAFF
TRBV7-8 | CASSLWGGEQYF
TRBV9 | CASMGTGTSGSSTDTQYF
TRBV19 | CASAAGTGYTEAFF
TRBV4-1 | CASSQDGPTGGYNGYTF
TRBV13 | CASSSGQGNTGELFF
TRBV27 | CASSAFTSGSYYNEQFF
TRBV7-9 | CASSLNQGSQPQHF
TRBV6-7 | CASSPVEGLGSEAFF
TRBV12-5 | CASGLSTGGGNEQFF
TRBV11-3 | CASSLEAGGRETQYF
TRBV6-4 | CASSEGPDRTYGYTF
TRBV15 | CATTPPGGLFEGQYF
TRBV5-4 | CASSLGGQGRFYGYTF
TRBV4-3 | CASSHLAGGPYEQYF
TRBV7-9 | CASSSIVSIQYF
TRBV7-9 | CASDPGYTEAFF
TRBV11-3 | CASSSSGRSTDTQYF
TRBV7-9 | CASSLGFGWTEAFF
TRBV19 | CASSASGAAYEQYF
TRBV4-2 | CASSQEVGDSNNEQFF
TRBV2 | CASWDGTGGPGANVLTF
TRBV30 | CAWSVGTGSYNEQFF
TRBV4-2 | CASSQPGTVNEKLFF
TRBV4-1 | CASSQGGAGSPLHF
TRBV5-4 | CASSPSGYGYTF
TRBV4-2 | CASSQWGTSGRYEQYF
TRBV7-9 | CASTPQGARVYGYTF
TRBV28 | CASSSSAAAFF
TRBV5-4 | CASSLGGLLNYGYTF
TRBV4-1 | CASSQPGQGNTEAFF
TRBV9 | CASSPQGGNTEAFF
TRBV9 | CASSSGGGGDEQYF